The sample holds many counts of the clone carrying this T cell receptor (beta chain). The data were taken from a study of early T cells in non-severe SARS-CoV-2 infection. This CDR3 has 14 residues. Germline V gene sequence: CDR1 WSHSY, CDR2 SAAADI. Trimming at V came to 3 bases and at J to 6 bases, leaving 7 bases not matched to a gene. TCRdb reprocessed the 5' RACE reads with MiXCR, giving one entry per CDR3 protein. This table has approximately 70,000 distinct CDR3 sequences, roughly 4.6% appearing once. This chain uses TRBV10-2 with TRBJ1-1; TRBD1 matches at 7 bases. The sequence was obtained from an adult who was a healthcare worker with PCR-confirmed SARS-CoV-2 infection or an uninfected control (not recorded which). The donor label of this sample is uncertain. This material consisted of whole blood, taken at baseline. The CDR3 region has the DNA TGCGCCAGCAGTGATCAGGGGGAGTCGGCTGAAGCTTTCTTT. It specifies CASSDQGESAEAFF.